This T cell receptor (beta chain) emerged from a study of blood T cell repertoires in COVID-19. Clones were sequenced by immunoSEQ multiplex PCR, and TCRdb holds only the in-frame ones, with some missing. Here the sample spans roughly 440,000 clones, around 88% being singletons. CDR3 length: 17 residues. J was trimmed by 2 bases and V by 1 base; bases with no gene match: 7. Germline CDR1 and CDR2: LNHDA and SQIVND (reference sequence). V gene TRBV19 combines with J gene TRBJ1-4; 7 bases match TRBD1. Sample: peripheral blood. This TCR derives from a woman aged 45-65 years with COVID-19, enrolled during active disease. The CDR3 loop reads CASSIAARGTTNEKLFF. The CDR3 bases are TGTGCCAGTAGTATAGCGGCCAGGGGGACGACTAATGAAAAACTGTTTTTT.